These T cell receptor beta chains were read from a single sample in a study of cytomegalovirus exposure and HLA in healthy donors. Produced via immunoSEQ multiplex PCR; TCRdb's table is partial and in-frame only. The sample lists around 150,000 clones; over 70% were seen once. Sequenced material: PBMCs. The receptors originated from a woman aged 45-65 years in good health and CMV-seropositive. The CDR3 runs from the conserved cysteine through the conserved F or W. A D gene is named only where the DNA matches it firmly. The listing skips clone size in some rows; elsewhere it reads once, few, many or a size class.

TGTGCCAGCAGTGAAGGACTAGCGGGGGGCGGAGATACGCAGTATTTT,CASSEGLAGGGDTQYF,TRBJ2-3,TRBV25-1,few,TRBD2
TGTGCCAGCAGTTACTCCCGGGAGACCCAGTACTTC,CASSYSRETQYF,TRBJ2-5,TRBV6-5,once,-
TGCGCCAGCAGTCTTCAGGGGTTCGGAGCTATATCTAACTATGGCTACACCTTC,CASSLQGFGAISNYGYTF,TRBJ1-2,TRBV5-1,-,-
TGTGCCAGCAGCAAAAAACCGCCAAGTACCGGCGAGCAGTACTTC,CASSKKPPSTGEQYF,TRBJ2-7,TRBV21-1,few,-
TGCGCCAGCAGTGAGCTTAATGTGGCTTCTGTCCAAGATACGCAGTATTTT,CASSELNVASVQDTQYF,TRBJ2-3,TRBV10-2,few,-
TGTGCCAGCAGCCGACCCTGGCGGGCGGGACAGGGGGCCGGTCGTTCTGGGGCCAACGTCCTGACTTTC,CASSRPWRAGQGAGRSGANVLTF,TRBJ2-6,TRBV4-2,-,TRBD1
TGTGCCAGCAGCCCCCGGAGTTCACACTCCTACAATGAGCAGTTCTTC,CASSPRSSHSYNEQFF,TRBJ2-1,TRBV7-6,-,-
TGTGCCTGGATGCAGGGGAGGGATACCGGGGAGCTGTTTTTT,CAWMQGRDTGELFF,TRBJ2-2,TRBV30,-,-
TGTGCCAGCAGCGTAGGACAAGGAGGACAGGACTACGGAGATACGCAGTATTTT,CASSVGQGGQDYGDTQYF,TRBJ2-3,TRBV9,-,-
TGTGCCTGGAGTGTACGTCCCCAGAACTATGGCTACACCTTC,CAWSVRPQNYGYTF,TRBJ1-2,TRBV30,few,-
TGTGCCAGCAGTGATGAAGGGGCCCGCGCGGGCAATCAGCCCCAGCATTTT,CASSDEGARAGNQPQHF,TRBJ1-5,TRBV2,-,-
TGTGCCAGCAGCTTGAGGGGGCTTAGGGATGAGCAGTTCTTC,CASSLRGLRDEQFF,TRBJ2-1,TRBV5-4,-,TRBD1
TGCGCCAGCAGCTTGGCCAACGTTGTCGTGGAGCAATCAGCCCAGCATTTT,CASSLANVVVEQSAQHF,TRBJ1-5,TRBV5-1,once,-
TGTGCCAGCAGCAGTCCGGGACAGGGAGAGACCCAGTACTTC,CASSSPGQGETQYF,TRBJ2-5,TRBV5-4,-,TRBD1
TGCAGCGCGATACAGGGTCAGCGGGGAGATACGCAGTATTTT,CSAIQGQRGDTQYF,TRBJ2-3,TRBV29-1,once,-
TGCGCCAGCAGCCAAGATCCGGGACAGGCCCTCTCTGGGGCCAACGTCCTGACTTTC,CASSQDPGQALSGANVLTF,TRBJ2-6,TRBV4-1,-,TRBD1
TGTGCCAGCAGCTCGACGGACAGGGAGGATGGCTACACCTTC,CASSSTDREDGYTF,TRBJ1-2,TRBV13,few,TRBD1
TGTGCCAGCAGCTTAAGAGCTAACACTGAAGCTTTCTTT,CASSLRANTEAFF,TRBJ1-1,TRBV7-9,-,-
TGTGCCAGCACCCCCACCGGTAGGGGTTCTAATTCACCCCTCCACTTT,CASTPTGRGSNSPLHF,TRBJ1-6,TRBV7-8,-,-
TGTGCCAGCAGCCGAGGACTAACAGATACGCAGTATTTT,CASSRGLTDTQYF,TRBJ2-3,TRBV7-3,-,-
TGTGCCAGCAGCTTGGATAGCGGGGGGTTCTACGAGCAGTACTTC,CASSLDSGGFYEQYF,TRBJ2-7,TRBV5-4,-,TRBD2
TGCGCCAGCAGCCAGCAGGGGTCAGATACGCAGTATTTT,CASSQQGSDTQYF,TRBJ2-3,TRBV4-1,-,-
TGTGCCAGCAGTGCTCCGGGGGGGCGAGGCCTTGAAGCTTTCTTT,CASSAPGGRGLEAFF,TRBJ1-1,TRBV27,-,-
TGTGCCACCAGGGGGGGAGGCTACACCTTC,CATRGGGYTF,TRBJ1-2,TRBV6-1,-,TRBD1
TGTGCCAGCTCACCAAATACAGGGGGCCGCGGCGAGCAGTACTTC,CASSPNTGGRGEQYF,TRBJ2-7,TRBV18,-,TRBD1
TGCGCCAGCAGCTTGACGACTAGCGGGGGGTTCCCCTACGAGCAGTACTTC,CASSLTTSGGFPYEQYF,TRBJ2-7,TRBV5-1,-,TRBD2
TGTGCCAGCAGTCTTACAGGGGCCGACACTGAAGCTTTCTTT,CASSLTGADTEAFF,TRBJ1-1,TRBV2,-,TRBD1
TGTGCCAGCAGCCCCGCGGGGTTTTATCAGCCCCAGCATTTT,CASSPAGFYQPQHF,TRBJ1-5,TRBV7-2,-,-
TGTGCCAGCAGCGTAGGCGGGGGGAATAAAAACATTCAGTACTTC,CASSVGGGNKNIQYF,TRBJ2-4,TRBV9,once,TRBD2
TGCGCCAGCAGCCCAAACCGGGACAGGGCGACTGAAGCTTTCTTT,CASSPNRDRATEAFF,TRBJ1-1,TRBV5-1,-,TRBD1
TGTGCCAGCAGTTACTCAGCCGGAGAGACCCAGTACTTC,CASSYSAGETQYF,TRBJ2-5,TRBV6-5,-,-
TGTGCCACCAGCAAAAAGAAACTAGGGTTCACGAACACTGAAGCTTTCTTT,CATSKKKLGFTNTEAFF,TRBJ1-1,TRBV15,-,-
TGCGCCAGCAGCTTGGCCGGTAGCGGGGGGGTTAATGAGCAGTTCTTC,CASSLAGSGGVNEQFF,TRBJ2-1,TRBV5-1,few,TRBD2
TGTGCCAGCAGAGGACAGGGGGCCTCCCCGTATACGCAGTATTTT,CASRGQGASPYTQYF,TRBJ2-3,TRBV6-1,-,TRBD1
TGTGCCAGCAGCCTTACAACAGGGGGTGGCTACACCTTC,CASSLTTGGGYTF,TRBJ1-2,TRBV7-9,-,TRBD1
TGTGCCAGCAGCAGACAGGCTGACGGGGAGCTGTTTTTT,CASSRQADGELFF,TRBJ2-2,TRBV6-1,-,-
TGTGCCACACACGATAACTATGGCTACCCCTTC,CATHDNYGYPF,TRBJ1-2,TRBV6-5,-,-
TGTGCCAGCAGCCTACTTAATGATGGCTACACCTTC,CASSLLNDGYTF,TRBJ1-2,TRBV13,-,-
TGTGCCAGCAGATTCGCAGATACGCAGTATTTT,CASRFADTQYF,TRBJ2-3,TRBV2,-,-
TGTGCCAGCAGGACAGGGGGAGAGGGCTACACCTTC,CASRTGGEGYTF,TRBJ1-2,TRBV27,once,TRBD1
TGTGCCATCAGCGGACAGGGGGTTGAAGCTTTCTTT,CAISGQGVEAFF,TRBJ1-1,TRBV10-3,few,TRBD1
TGTGCCAGCAGTGAAGCGAGAGGGGGGACTCGGGACAGGACTCAGCCCCAGCATTTT,CASSEARGGTRDRTQPQHF,TRBJ1-5,TRBV6-1,-,TRBD1
TGTGCAAGTCGCCCATACCCTTCCGGGACTAGACGGGAGACCCAGTACTTC,CASRPYPSGTRRETQYF,TRBJ2-5,TRBV12-2,once,-
TGCGCCAGCAGCCACCATGGGGGGGGGAACACTGAAGCTTTCTTT,CASSHHGGGNTEAFF,TRBJ1-1,TRBV4-1,few,-
TGTGCCAGTAGTATATACGGTCTGGGGCTAAATGAAGCTTTCTTT,CASSIYGLGLNEAFF,TRBJ1-1,TRBV19,-,-
TGTGCCAGCAGTTTGAGGGAAAACTATGGCTACCCCTTC,CASSLRENYGYPF,TRBJ1-2,TRBV27,-,-
TGTGCCAGCAGGGGGGGGTACAATGAGCAGTTCTTC,CASRGGYNEQFF,TRBJ2-1,TRBV6-6,-,TRBD2
TGTGCCAGCAGACCTACAGGCGGGACTAACTATGGCTACACCTTC,CASRPTGGTNYGYTF,TRBJ1-2,TRBV2,-,-
TGTGCCAGCAGTGAAAAAATATGGGGGGGTGTGATGGCTGAAGCTTTCTTT,CASSEKIWGGVMAEAFF,TRBJ1-1,TRBV6-1,-,-
TGTGCCAGCAGCCAACTCGGACAGGGGAACTATGGCTACACCTTC,CASSQLGQGNYGYTF,TRBJ1-2,TRBV14,-,TRBD1
TGCGCCAGCAGTGAAGGAAGCCAGGGTAAAGAGACCCAGTACTTC,CASSEGSQGKETQYF,TRBJ2-5,TRBV10-1,once,-
TGTGCCACCAGCAGCGACAGCTTGAACACTGAAGCTTTCTTT,CATSSDSLNTEAFF,TRBJ1-1,TRBV15,-,-
TGTGCCAGTAGTATGCGACAGGACGGATCTCAGCCCCAGCATTTT,CASSMRQDGSQPQHF,TRBJ1-5,TRBV19,-,-
TGCAGCGTTATGACAGGGGGGAACTATGGCTACACCTTC,CSVMTGGNYGYTF,TRBJ1-2,TRBV29-1,-,TRBD1
TGTGCCAGTAGGGGGGACAGCCAAAACTATGGCTACACCTTC,CASRGDSQNYGYTF,TRBJ1-2,TRBV19,-,TRBD1
TGTGCCTGGATCGGGGGGATTGGCACTGAAGCTTTCTTT,CAWIGGIGTEAFF,TRBJ1-1,TRBV30,few,-